The next 23 T cell receptor beta chains were all read from a single sample in a study of shared T cell receptors in the human thymus. The table came from immunoSEQ multiplex PCR; TCRdb's copy has only in-frame clones and leaves some out. In the table there are under 450,000 clones, roughly 94% of which are singletons. Sequencing was carried out using thymocytes. Receptors were obtained from a human donor.

The chain is built from TRBV9 and TRBJ2-7, with D uncertain. The CDR3 totals 13 residues. Germline V gene lookup returns CDR1 SGDLS and CDR2 YYNGEE. V shed 6 bases and J shed 6 bases, with 16 bases lying between them. This CDR3 reads CASTPCRACEQYF. For the CDR3, the DNA is TGTGCCAGCACCCCTTGTAGGGCCTGCGAGCAGTACTTC.

This clone was detected a few times. This sequence joins TRBV11-2 and TRBJ2-1; 10 nucleotides align to TRBD2. This CDR3 is built from 15 residues. The V gene's germline CDR1 is SGHAT and CDR2 FQNNGV. With 1 base clipped from V and 6 bases from J, the junction kept 3 bases outside the gene matches. The CDR3 here is CASSLGAGGGNEQFF. CDR3 sequence (DNA): TGTGCCAGCAGCTTAGGAGCGGGAGGGGGCAATGAGCAGTTCTTC. The variable domain in full, completed from reference TRBV11-2 and TRBJ2-1, reads EAGVAQSPRYKIIEKRQSVAFWCNPISGHATLYWYQQILGQGPKLLIQFQNNGVVDDSQLPKDRFSAERLKGVDSTLKIQPAKLEDSAVYLCASSLGAGGGNEQFFGPGTRLTVL.

Details on this clone: Other DNA variants within this sample encode the same CDR3. The gene calls are TRBV7-2 and TRBJ2-7; D remains ambiguous. CDR1 and CDR2 from the germline V gene are SGHTA and FQGNSA. The CDR3 runs 12 residues. The V end lost 5 bases, the J end lost 0 bases, and 5 bases lay between the germline ends. The CDR3 DNA follows: TGTGCCAGCAGCCTACCCTCCTACGAGCAGTACTTC. Translated, it gives CASSLPSYEQYF.

V is TRBV7-6 and J is TRBJ2-1, with 9 positions matching TRBD2. Germline CDR1 and CDR2: SGHVS and FNYEAQ. This CDR3 contains 15 residues. Losses at the gene ends were 1 base for V and 2 bases for J; bases not matched to a gene: 0. CDR3 amino acids: CASSLVAGAYNEQFF. The CDR3 DNA sequence: TGTGCCAGCAGCTTAGTAGCGGGGGCCTACAATGAGCAGTTCTTC.

This clone is a singleton in its sample. The chain carries TRBV7-9 and TRBJ2-2; TRBD2 matches at 8 bases. CDR3 length: 18 residues. Germline loops: CDR1 SEHNR, CDR2 FQNEAQ (reference sequence). Unmatched junction bases numbered 13, after V lost 4 bases and J lost 3 bases. Here the CDR3 DNA reads TGTGCCAGCAGCTCAGCCCGGACTAGCAGAGGCTACACCGGGGAGCTGTTTTTT. It is translated as CASSSARTSRGYTGELFF.

The chain couples TRBV5-4 to TRBJ2-5; 13 bases map to TRBD2. The CDR3 contains 17 residues. The trim removed 3 bases at V and 1 base at J, leaving 6 bases unmatched. Looked up from germline, CDR1 is SGHNT and CDR2 is YYREEE (reference sequence). The CDR3 DNA sequence: TGTGCCAGCAGCTATGGGACTAGCGGGGTACCCCAAGAGACCCAGTACTTC. Protein sequence: CASSYGTSGVPQETQYF.

A single count supports this clone. The rearrangement uses TRBV9 and TRBJ2-7, with 9 bases that match TRBD2. CDR1 is SGDLS, CDR2 YYNGEE, per germline. This CDR3 is built from 15 residues. J was trimmed by 2 bases and V by 4 bases; bases with no gene match: 7. This CDR3 is CASSPIAGEAYEQYF. The CDR3 coding sequence is TGTGCCAGCAGCCCAATAGCGGGAGAAGCCTACGAGCAGTACTTC.

The rearrangement links TRBV27 to TRBJ2-3, with TRBD2 matching over 7 bases. CDR3 length: 12 amino acids. V lost 6 bases to trimming and J lost 14 bases; unmatched junction nucleotides: 11. CDR1 and CDR2 from the germline V gene are MNHEY and SMNVEV (reference sequence). In DNA form, the CDR3 reads TGTGCCAGCAGAACGGGAGCGGGAATCTGGTATTTT. Residues: CASRTGAGIWYF.

The chain recombines TRBV5-8 with TRBJ1-5, with 11 positions matching TRBD1. Germline V gene lookup returns CDR1 SGHTS and CDR2 YDEGEE. The V and J ends lost 4 bases and 0 bases, in that order; junction bases with no gene match: 6. This CDR3 is 17 amino acids long. Written as DNA, the CDR3 is TGTGCCAGCAGCCTTGGACAGGGGGCCTGTAGCAATCAGCCCCAGCATTTT. Its translation is CASSLGQGACSNQPQHF.

The gene calls are TRBV5-1 and TRBJ2-3, with D uncertain. CDR3 length equals 18 residues. In germline, CDR1 is SGHRS, CDR2 YFSETQ. Trimming cost V 0 bases and J 2 bases, with 19 bases left between them. As DNA, the CDR3 is TGCGCCAGCAGCTTGGCGGGTTATGGCCCCTCTTACACAGATACGCAGTATTTT. This translates into CASSLAGYGPSYTDTQYF.

The rearrangement uses TRBV19 and TRBJ2-5; 12 bases match TRBD2. Germline V CDR1 and CDR2: LNHDA, SQIVND (reference sequence). Trimming took 3 bases from V and 4 from J; bases not matched to a gene: 18. This CDR3 has 20 residues. The CDR3 region has the DNA TGTGCCAGTAGTATCGGACTAGCGGGACCCCCACAGCATGGACGAGAGACCCAGTACTTC. This gives the protein CASSIGLAGPPQHGRETQYF.

The chain uses TRBV27 and TRBJ1-2, with D hard to call. CDR3 size: 13 residues. V was pared by 5 bases and J by 6 bases, with 13 bases between. Germline V CDR1 and CDR2: MNHEY, SMNVEV (reference sequence). CDR3 region: CASSPPGGHGYTF. The CDR3 coding sequence is TGTGCCAGCAGTCCCCCTGGCGGGCATGGCTACACCTTC.

Here the CDR3 DNA reads TGTGCCAGCAGCTTAGGAAACCCCGGGGAGCTGTTTTTT. Translated: CASSLGNPGELFF. V is TRBV7-6 and J is TRBJ2-2, with D unclear. Germline V CDR1 and CDR2: SGHVS, FNYEAQ. V lost 1 base, J lost 6 bases, and 6 bases lay in between. This CDR3 spans 13 amino acids.

The V call is TRBV6-1, the J call TRBJ1-2; TRBD1 aligns across 10 bases. CDR3 size: 14 residues. Losses at the gene ends were 9 bases for V and 3 bases for J; bases not matched to a gene: 7. Germline CDR1 is MNHNS and CDR2 is SASEGT. The CDR3 sequence: CASPEGTGDYGYTF. The CDR3 DNA reads as TGTGCCAGTCCAGAAGGGACAGGGGACTATGGCTACACCTTC.

CDR3 in amino acids: CASSQGYSSYNEQFF. The CDR3, as DNA: TGTGCCAGCAGCCAGGGATATAGCTCCTACAATGAGCAGTTCTTC. V usage is TRBV7-6 and J usage is TRBJ2-1; weak D call: TRBD1 (5 bases). Germline V lookup: CDR1 SGHVS, CDR2 FNYEAQ. V lost 5 bases, J lost 0 bases, and 11 bases lay in between. There are 15 residues in the CDR3.

The chain has TRBV30 and TRBJ1-5; 8 bases are a match to TRBD1. V gave up 0 bases and J gave up 1 base; unmatched junction bases: 8. The CDR3 sequence is 17 residues long. Per germline, CDR1 GTSNPN and CDR2 SVGIG (reference sequence). The CDR3 protein is CAWSVGQGAPSNQPQHF. The CDR3 DNA reads as TGTGCCTGGAGTGTAGGGCAGGGGGCGCCCAGCAATCAGCCCCAGCATTTT.

This sequence joins TRBV15 and TRBJ2-7; 8 positions match TRBD1. Germline V CDR1 and CDR2: LNHNV, YYDKDF (reference sequence). The V segment lost 4 bases and the J segment 5 bases; nucleotides outside the gene matches: 13. This CDR3 region has 16 residues. The CDR3 loop is CATSTTRGQGVHEQYF. CDR3 nucleotide sequence: TGTGCCACCAGCACCACTCGAGGACAGGGAGTCCACGAGCAGTACTTC.

The J gene is TRBJ2-3, the V gene TRBV6-5; D unclear. Germline V gene lookup returns CDR1 MNHEY and CDR2 SVGAGI. The CDR3 loop spans 14 amino acids. V lost 6 bases and J lost 6, with 16 bases in between. CDR3 bases: TGTGCCAGCAGCTCAAGGGCCTTAGGGGATACGCAGTATTTT. This gives the protein CASSSRALGDTQYF.

This chain connects TRBV5-5 to TRBJ2-1; 7 bases are shared with TRBD2. The CDR3 loop spans 14 amino acids. The V segment lost 4 bases and the J segment 1 base; nucleotides outside the gene matches: 2. Germline CDR1 and CDR2: SGHKS and YYEKEE (reference sequence). CDR3 DNA: TGTGCCAGCAGCAGGGAGGGATCCTACAATGAGCAGTTCTTC. Its protein is CASSREGSYNEQFF.

The CDR3 is CASSLLGHSTNYGYTF. CDR3 nucleotides: TGTGCCAGCAGTTTACTCGGGCACTCCACTAACTATGGCTACACCTTC. The chain is built from TRBV27 and TRBJ1-2; unclear D gene. Per germline, CDR1 MNHEY and CDR2 SMNVEV (reference sequence). The CDR3 totals 16 residues. Trimming left V 2 bases short and J 0 bases short, with 13 bases between.

The V gene is TRBV7-9, the J gene TRBJ2-5; D remains unclear. V was cut by 5 bases and J by 1 base, with 14 bases left in between. Germline V CDR1 and CDR2: SEHNR, FQNEAQ (reference sequence). This CDR3 is built from 15 residues. The DNA of the CDR3 is TGTGCCAGCAGCAAAAAGGACGGAATCCAAGAGACCCAGTACTTC. Translation: CASSKKDGIQETQYF.

This clone was picked up one time. This chain connects TRBV29-1 to TRBJ2-7; D is uncertain. V was clipped by 5 bases and J by 2 bases, with 13 bases between them. Germline assignment: CDR1 SQVTM and CDR2 ANQGSEA. The CDR3 runs to 13 residues. The CDR3 protein is CSVTTGLTYEQYF. The CDR3 DNA reads TGCAGCGTTACAACCGGGCTTACCTACGAGCAGTACTTC.

CDR3 region: CASSGRTQRVTEAFF. The CDR3 bases are TGTGCCAGCAGTGGAAGAACCCAAAGGGTTACTGAAGCTTTCTTT. The chain uses TRBV6-4 and TRBJ1-1; no definite D call. The germline CDR1 and CDR2 sequences are MRHNA and SNTAGT. V shed 4 bases and J shed 5 bases, with 17 bases lying between them. This CDR3 comprises 15 residues.